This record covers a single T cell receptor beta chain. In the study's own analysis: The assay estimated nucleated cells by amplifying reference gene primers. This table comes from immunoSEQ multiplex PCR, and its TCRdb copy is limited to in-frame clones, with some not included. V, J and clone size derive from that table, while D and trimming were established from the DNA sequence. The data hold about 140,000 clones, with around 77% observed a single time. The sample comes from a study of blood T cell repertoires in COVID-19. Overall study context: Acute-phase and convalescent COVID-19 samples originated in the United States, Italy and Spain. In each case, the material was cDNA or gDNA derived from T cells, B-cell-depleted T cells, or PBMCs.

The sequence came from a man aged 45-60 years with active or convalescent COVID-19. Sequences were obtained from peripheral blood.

In nucleotides, the CDR3 is TGCGCCAGCAGCTTAGAGGACAGGGCCCCAGATACGCAGTATTTT. Encoded protein: CASSLEDRAPDTQYF. This chain uses TRBV5-1 with TRBJ2-3, with 8 bases fitting TRBD1. The V and J ends lost 2 bases and 4 bases, in that order; junction bases with no gene match: 6. Germline lookup yields CDR1 SGHRS and CDR2 YFSETQ. This CDR3 region has 15 residues.